The rows below give T cell receptor beta chains drawn from one sample of a study of shared clonotypes between healthy human individuals. Repertoires were generated with immunoSEQ multiplex PCR, while TCRdb's copy carries only in-frame clones and drops some. The repertoire consists of approximately 120,000 clones, with about 63% occurring once and the leading ten covering roughly a quarter. Input material: memory CD8+ T cells sorted from blood. These TCRs come from a young woman in good health. Both conserved end residues are part of each CDR3. The D gene is left open where the match is weak. The size entry is marked missing in some rows and otherwise reads once, few, many or a size class.

d_call clone_size cdr3_length j_call v_call cdr3_aa cdr3_nt
TRBD1 once 15 TRBJ2-1 TRBV5-1 CASSPWTGGEDEQFF TGCGCCAGCAGCCCCTGGACAGGGGGCGAGGATGAGCAGTTCTTC
NA many 15 TRBJ1-3 TRBV19 CASSPGHSEGNTIYF TGTGCCAGTAGTCCCGGACATTCGGAAGGAAACACCATATATTTT
NA many 16 TRBJ2-7 TRBV11-1 CASSLVVADRSYEQYF TGTGCCAGCAGCTTAGTGGTTGCCGATAGATCCTACGAGCAGTACTTC
NA once 13 TRBJ2-7 TRBV10-3 CAISESQTYEQYF TGTGCCATCAGTGAGTCCCAAACCTACGAGCAGTACTTC
NA once 13 TRBJ1-1 TRBV6-6 CASSYPPQPEAFF TGTGCCAGCAGTTACCCCCCCCAGCCTGAAGCTTTCTTT
TRBD1 NA 14 TRBJ2-2 TRBV15 CATSIGTGLGELFF TGTGCCACCAGCATAGGGACAGGGCTCGGGGAGCTGTTTTTT
NA NA 14 TRBJ1-2 TRBV15 CATSRFPYWDGYTF TGTGCCACCAGCAGGTTTCCTTATTGGGATGGCTACACCTTC
NA NA 14 TRBJ2-4 TRBV5-6 CASSLRGAKNIQYF TGTGCCAGCAGCTTGAGAGGGGCCAAAAACATTCAGTACTTC
TRBD2 few 16 TRBJ2-3 TRBV25-1 CASSETSGNTTDTQYF TGTGCCAGCAGTGAGACTAGCGGAAATACCACAGATACGCAGTATTTT
TRBD2 NA 15 TRBJ2-4 TRBV7-9 CASSSPEGLAGALYF TGTGCCAGCAGCTCCCCCGAGGGACTAGCGGGAGCTCTGTACTTC
TRBD2 NA 15 TRBJ2-1 TRBV27 CASRRLAGSYNEQFF TGTGCCAGCAGGCGACTAGCGGGATCCTACAATGAGCAGTTCTTC
NA NA 16 TRBJ1-1 TRBV6-1 CASSEPSRRGGTEAFF TGTGCCAGCAGTGAACCTTCTCGGCGGGGGGGAACTGAAGCTTTCTTT
TRBD1 once 13 TRBJ1-1 TRBV29-1 CSTGGGLALEAFF TGCAGCACGGGAGGGGGCCTGGCTTTGGAAGCTTTCTTT
TRBD1 once 15 TRBJ2-7 TRBV6-6 CASSTGTGGEYEQYF TGTGCCAGCAGTACCGGGACAGGGGGCGAGTACGAGCAGTACTTC
NA NA 14 TRBJ1-1 TRBV14 CASSQDSAGTEAFF TGTGCCAGCAGCCAAGATTCGGCTGGGACTGAAGCTTTCTTT
NA NA 10 TRBJ1-2 TRBV29-1 CSVGRGGYTF TGCAGCGTTGGCCGGGGTGGCTACACCTTC
NA few 13 TRBJ1-2 TRBV19 CASSIDQAYGYTF TGTGCCAGTAGTATAGACCAGGCCTATGGCTACACCTTC
TRBD1 NA 15 TRBJ2-7 TRBV4-1 CASSHGTGAPYEQYF TGCGCCAGCAGCCACGGGACAGGGGCGCCCTACGAGCAGTACTTC
NA NA 14 TRBJ2-5 TRBV29-1 CSVEFPGLTVRQYF TGCAGCGTTGAATTTCCGGGACTCACTGTAAGGCAGTACTTC
NA NA 16 TRBJ1-1 TRBV28 CASRSRQSDADTEAFF TGTGCCAGCAGAAGCCGTCAATCGGACGCGGACACTGAAGCTTTCTTT
NA NA 14 TRBJ2-3 TRBV11-2 CASSLILRTDTQYF TGTGCCAGCAGCTTAATTTTACGTACAGATACGCAGTATTTT
NA NA 16 TRBJ1-1 TRBV15 CATGRGGQHLNTEAFF TGTGCCACCGGACGGGGTGGGCAACACTTGAACACTGAAGCTTTCTTT
TRBD2 few 16 TRBJ2-7 TRBV28 CASSPRTSGRAYEQYF TGTGCCAGCAGTCCACGGACTAGCGGGAGAGCCTACGAGCAGTACTTC
TRBD1 NA 13 TRBJ1-1 TRBV27 CASSPRPGGWAFF TGTGCCAGCAGCCCTCGGCCAGGGGGATGGGCTTTCTTT
NA NA 17 TRBJ2-7 TRBV25-1 CASSEEPVGTESYEQYF TGTGCCAGCAGTGAAGAACCCGTCGGGACCGAATCCTACGAGCAGTACTTC
TRBD1 NA 16 TRBJ1-4 TRBV6-1 CASSEAWGQDYEKLFF TGTGCCAGCAGTGAAGCGTGGGGACAGGATTATGAAAAACTGTTTTTT
NA NA 14 TRBJ1-1 TRBV10-1 CASSNNGKNTEAFF TGCGCCAGCAGTAATAACGGAAAGAACACTGAAGCTTTCTTT
NA NA 13 TRBJ1-1 TRBV19 CASSRSVATEAFF TGTGCCAGTAGTCGATCGGTAGCCACTGAAGCTTTCTTT
NA few 13 TRBJ2-7 TRBV5-4 CASRTGTLGEQYF TGTGCCAGCAGAACCGGGACGTTAGGCGAGCAGTACTTC
NA once 14 TRBJ2-5 TRBV9 CASSVGWGIVTQYF TGTGCCAGCAGCGTAGGTTGGGGTATAGTGACCCAGTACTTC
NA few 14 TRBJ2-7 TRBV27 CASSPGGRSYEQYF TGTGCCAGCAGCCCCGGCGGTCGCTCCTACGAGCAGTACTTC
NA few 14 TRBJ1-5 TRBV2 CASSLAGGNQPQHF TGTGCCAGCAGCTTAGCCGGGGGCAATCAGCCCCAGCATTTT
NA NA 13 TRBJ2-7 TRBV10-3 CAISVRLTYEQYF TGTGCCATCAGTGTACGACTCACGTACGAGCAGTACTTC
TRBD2 NA 14 TRBJ2-7 TRBV27 CASSSGTTSYEQYF TGTGCCAGCAGTTCCGGGACTACCTCCTACGAGCAGTACTTC
TRBD2 few 18 TRBJ2-1 TRBV7-6 CASSLAWRIAGAYNEQFF TGTGCCAGCAGCTTAGCATGGCGGATAGCGGGAGCCTACAATGAGCAGTTCTTC
NA NA 16 TRBJ2-1 TRBV29-1 CRALRVFKWGYNEQFF TGCAGAGCGTTGAGGGTGTTTAAGTGGGGCTACAATGAGCAGTTCTTC
NA many 13 TRBJ2-7 TRBV27 CASSSGLLGEQYF TGTGCCAGCAGTTCCGGACTTCTCGGGGAGCAGTACTTC
NA NA 15 TRBJ1-5 TRBV27 CASSSGGGYYQPQHF TGTGCCAGCAGTTCCGGTGGGGGTTATTATCAGCCCCAGCATTTT
TRBD2 NA 15 TRBJ2-7 TRBV28 CASSFRTSGIHEQYF TGTGCCAGCAGTTTCCGGACTAGCGGGATCCACGAGCAGTACTTC
TRBD2 NA 16 TRBJ2-1 TRBV28 CASSPWSSGRRNEQFF TGTGCCAGCAGTCCCTGGAGTAGCGGGAGACGCAATGAGCAGTTCTTC
NA NA 13 TRBJ1-5 TRBV28 CASSMRWNQPQHF TGTGCCAGCAGTATGCGTTGGAATCAGCCCCAGCATTTT
TRBD1 NA 15 TRBJ2-6 TRBV10-1 CASSEDRAGANVLTF TGCGCCAGCAGTGAGGACAGGGCTGGGGCCAACGTCCTGACTTTC
TRBD2 NA 14 TRBJ2-7 TRBV5-6 CASSLGLAVQEQYF TGTGCCAGCAGCCTGGGACTAGCGGTCCAGGAGCAGTACTTC
NA NA 14 TRBJ2-1 TRBV7-7 CASSSKPGVYEQFF TGTGCCAGCAGCTCTAAACCAGGGGTTTATGAGCAGTTCTTC
NA few 14 TRBJ1-1 TRBV11-2 CASSLILENTEAFF TGTGCCAGCAGCTTGATTCTTGAGAACACTGAAGCTTTCTTT
TRBD2 NA 13 TRBJ2-1 TRBV29-1 CSVGREVANEQFF TGCAGCGTTGGTCGGGAGGTGGCCAATGAGCAGTTCTTC
NA NA 14 TRBJ2-1 TRBV6-4 CASSAYGGLLQQFF TGTGCCAGCAGTGCCTACGGGGGGCTCTTACAGCAGTTCTTC
NA NA 13 TRBJ1-1 TRBV10-2 CASNQGPQGEAFF TGCGCCAGCAATCAGGGGCCCCAGGGTGAAGCTTTCTTT
TRBD2 NA 15 TRBJ2-3 TRBV11-2 CASSLDRAGSDTQYF TGTGCCAGCAGCTTAGACCGAGCGGGAAGTGATACGCAGTATTTT
NA NA 17 TRBJ2-7 TRBV4-1 CASSQVPSGDITYEQYF TGCGCCAGCAGCCAAGTCCCCTCAGGGGACATCACCTACGAGCAGTACTTC
TRBD2 once 16 TRBJ2-6 TRBV28 CASSFGTRSGANVLTF TGTGCCAGCAGTTTTGGGACTAGGTCCGGGGCCAACGTCCTGACTTTC
NA NA 11 TRBJ2-5 TRBV29-1 CSVAWQETQYF TGCAGCGTTGCATGGCAAGAGACCCAGTACTTC
NA NA 13 TRBJ2-3 TRBV6-1 CATSEGGTDTQYF TGTGCCACCTCCGAAGGCGGCACAGATACGCAGTATTTT